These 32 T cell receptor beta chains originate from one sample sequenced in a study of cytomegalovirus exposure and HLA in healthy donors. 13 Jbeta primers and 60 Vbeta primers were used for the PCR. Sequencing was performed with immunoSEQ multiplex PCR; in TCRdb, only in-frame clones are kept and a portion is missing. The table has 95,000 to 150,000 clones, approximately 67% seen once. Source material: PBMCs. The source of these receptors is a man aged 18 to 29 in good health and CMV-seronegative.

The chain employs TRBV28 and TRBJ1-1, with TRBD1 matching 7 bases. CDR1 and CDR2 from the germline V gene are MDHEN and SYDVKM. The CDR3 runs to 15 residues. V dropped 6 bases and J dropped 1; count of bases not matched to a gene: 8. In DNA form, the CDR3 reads TGTGCCAGCAGCGGGGGACAGAACAAGAACACTGAAGCTTTCTTT. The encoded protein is CASSGGQNKNTEAFF.

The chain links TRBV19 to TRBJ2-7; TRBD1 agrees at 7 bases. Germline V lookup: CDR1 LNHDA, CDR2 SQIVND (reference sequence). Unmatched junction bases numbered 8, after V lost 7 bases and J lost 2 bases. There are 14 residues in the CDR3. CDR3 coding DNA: TGTGCCAGTAAGCCGACAGGGCCGCCCTACGAGCAGTACTTC. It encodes CASKPTGPPYEQYF.

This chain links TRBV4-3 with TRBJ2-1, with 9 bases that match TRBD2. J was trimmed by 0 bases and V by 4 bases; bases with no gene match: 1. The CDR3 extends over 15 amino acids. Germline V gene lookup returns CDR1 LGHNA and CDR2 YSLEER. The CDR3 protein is CASSRAGGSYNEQFF. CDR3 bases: TGCGCCAGCAGCCGAGCGGGAGGCTCCTACAATGAGCAGTTCTTC.

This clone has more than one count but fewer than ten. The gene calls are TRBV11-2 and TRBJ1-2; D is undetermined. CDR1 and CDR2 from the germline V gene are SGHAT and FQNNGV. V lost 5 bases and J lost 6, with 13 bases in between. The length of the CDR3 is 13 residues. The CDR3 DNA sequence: TGTGCCAGCAGCCTCCAGAGGTTGGATGGCTACACCTTC. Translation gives CASSLQRLDGYTF.

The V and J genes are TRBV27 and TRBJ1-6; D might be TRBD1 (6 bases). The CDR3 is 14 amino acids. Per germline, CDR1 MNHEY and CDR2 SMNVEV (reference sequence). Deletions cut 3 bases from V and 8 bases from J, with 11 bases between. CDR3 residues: CASSFGGDYSPLHF. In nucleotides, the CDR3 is TGTGCCAGCAGTTTTGGGGGCGACTATTCACCCCTCCACTTT.

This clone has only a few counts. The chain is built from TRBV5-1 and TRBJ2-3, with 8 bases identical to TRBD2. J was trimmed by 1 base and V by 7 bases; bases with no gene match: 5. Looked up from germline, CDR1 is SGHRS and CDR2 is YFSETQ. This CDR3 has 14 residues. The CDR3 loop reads CASASGGRTDTQYF. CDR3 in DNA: TGCGCCAGCGCTTCGGGGGGGCGCACAGATACGCAGTATTTT.

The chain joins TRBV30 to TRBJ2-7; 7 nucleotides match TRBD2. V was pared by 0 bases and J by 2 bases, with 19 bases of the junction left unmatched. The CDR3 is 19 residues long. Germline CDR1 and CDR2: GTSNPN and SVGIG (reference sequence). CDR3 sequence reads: CAWSVLTVREGGAPYEQYF. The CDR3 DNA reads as TGTGCCTGGAGTGTATTAACAGTACGTGAGGGAGGGGCCCCCTACGAGCAGTACTTC.

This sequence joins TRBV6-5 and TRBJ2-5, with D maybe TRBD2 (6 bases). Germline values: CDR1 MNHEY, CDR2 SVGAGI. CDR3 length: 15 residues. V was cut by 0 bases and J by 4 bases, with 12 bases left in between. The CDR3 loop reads CASSYSMGGGETQYF. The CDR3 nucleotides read TGTGCCAGCAGTTACTCGATGGGAGGAGGAGAGACCCAGTACTTC.

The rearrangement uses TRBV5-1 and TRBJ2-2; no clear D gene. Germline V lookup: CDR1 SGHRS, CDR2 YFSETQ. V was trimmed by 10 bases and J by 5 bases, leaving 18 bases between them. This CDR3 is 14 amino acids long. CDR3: CAGRPLETTGELFF. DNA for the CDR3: TGCGCCGGCCGGCCCCTAGAGACGACCGGGGAGCTGTTTTTT.

The CDR3 coding sequence is TGTGCCAGCAGCAGGGGGGGTGGCTACACCTTC. Its translation: CASSRGGGYTF. This chain connects TRBV7-2 to TRBJ1-2; tentative D call: TRBD1 (6 bases). This CDR3 spans 11 amino acids. Trimming took 5 bases from V and 7 from J, leaving 8 bases between them. Germline V gene lookup returns CDR1 SGHTA and CDR2 FQGNSA.

The CDR3 nucleotides are TGTGCCAGCAGCAAAACTGGGACAGGGGGCACCGGGGAGCTGTTTTTT. This gives the protein CASSKTGTGGTGELFF. This chain connects TRBV7-7 to TRBJ2-2, with 11 bases fitting TRBD1. Germline V gene lookup returns CDR1 SSHAT and CDR2 FNYEAQ (reference sequence). The CDR3 totals 16 residues. V lost 5 bases, J lost 4 bases, and 6 bases stayed unmatched.

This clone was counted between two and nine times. The CDR3 DNA reads as TGTGCCAGCAGTCAGACAGGGGGCAGGAATCAGCCCCAGCATTTT. Amino acid sequence: CASSQTGGRNQPQHF. The chain is built from TRBV6-1 and TRBJ1-5; 10 bases align to TRBD1. The CDR3 extends over 15 amino acids. Germline assignment: CDR1 MNHNS and CDR2 SASEGT. V was pared by 5 bases and J by 4 bases, with 5 bases of the junction left unmatched.

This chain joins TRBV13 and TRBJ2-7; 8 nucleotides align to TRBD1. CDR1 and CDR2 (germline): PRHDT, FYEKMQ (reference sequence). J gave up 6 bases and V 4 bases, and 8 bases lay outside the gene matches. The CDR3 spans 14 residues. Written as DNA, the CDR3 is TGTGCCAGCAGCTGGGCGGGACAGGTAGGCGAGCAGTACTTC. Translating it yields CASSWAGQVGEQYF.

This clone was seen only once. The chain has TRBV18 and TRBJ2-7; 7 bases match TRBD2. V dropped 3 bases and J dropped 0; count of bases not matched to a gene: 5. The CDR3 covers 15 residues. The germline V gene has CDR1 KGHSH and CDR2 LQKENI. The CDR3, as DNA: TGTGCCAGCTCACCTACGGGGGGTTTCTCCTACGAGCAGTACTTC. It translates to CASSPTGGFSYEQYF.

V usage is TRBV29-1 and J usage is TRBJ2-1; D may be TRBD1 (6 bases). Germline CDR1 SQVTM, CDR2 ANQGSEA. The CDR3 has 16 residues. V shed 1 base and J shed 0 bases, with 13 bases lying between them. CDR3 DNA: TGCAGCGTTGAAGGGGGACACGGAAGCTCCTACAATGAGCAGTTCTTC. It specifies CSVEGGHGSSYNEQFF.

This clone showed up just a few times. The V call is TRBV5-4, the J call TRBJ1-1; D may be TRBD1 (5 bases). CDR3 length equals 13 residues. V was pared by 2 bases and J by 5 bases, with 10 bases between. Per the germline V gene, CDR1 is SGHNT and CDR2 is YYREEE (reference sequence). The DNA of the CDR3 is TGTGCCAGCAGCTTTCCAGGGCGGACTGAAGCTTTCTTT. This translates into CASSFPGRTEAFF.

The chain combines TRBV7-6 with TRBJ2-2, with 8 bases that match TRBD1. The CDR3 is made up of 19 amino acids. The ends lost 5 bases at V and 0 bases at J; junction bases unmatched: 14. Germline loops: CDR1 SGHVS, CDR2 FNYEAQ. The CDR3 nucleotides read TGTGCCAGCAGCCCATCCTGGACGGGACAGGCGGCGAACACCGGGGAGCTGTTTTTT. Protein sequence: CASSPSWTGQAANTGELFF.

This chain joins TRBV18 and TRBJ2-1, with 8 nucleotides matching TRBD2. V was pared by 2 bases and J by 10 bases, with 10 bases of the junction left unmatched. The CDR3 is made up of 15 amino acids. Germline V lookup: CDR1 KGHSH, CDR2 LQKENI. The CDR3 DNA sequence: TGTGCCAGCTCACCATTCCCCGGGAGGGCCTGGGAGCAGTTCTTC. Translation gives CASSPFPGRAWEQFF.

The CDR3 is CASSRDSLRQPQHF. The CDR3 bases are TGTGCCAGCAGTCGGGACAGCCTCCGACAGCCCCAGCATTTT. The V call is TRBV6-6, the J call TRBJ1-5; 7 nucleotides agree with TRBD1. Looked up from germline, CDR1 is MNHNY and CDR2 is SVGAGI (reference sequence). With 5 bases clipped from V and 7 bases from J, the junction kept 8 bases outside the gene matches. This CDR3 is 14 amino acids long.

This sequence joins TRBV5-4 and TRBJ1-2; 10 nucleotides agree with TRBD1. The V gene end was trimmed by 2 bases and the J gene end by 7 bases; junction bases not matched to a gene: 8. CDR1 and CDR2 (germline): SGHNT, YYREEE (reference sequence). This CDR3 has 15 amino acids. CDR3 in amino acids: CASSFGDRGSLGYTF. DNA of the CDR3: TGTGCCAGCAGCTTTGGGGACAGGGGATCGCTTGGCTACACCTTC.

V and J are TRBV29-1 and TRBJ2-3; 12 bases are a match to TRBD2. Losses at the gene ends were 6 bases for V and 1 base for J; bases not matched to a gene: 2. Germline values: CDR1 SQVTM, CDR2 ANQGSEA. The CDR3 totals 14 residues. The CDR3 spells CSVGLAGRTDTQYF. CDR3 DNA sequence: TGCAGCGTCGGACTAGCGGGGCGCACAGATACGCAGTATTTT.

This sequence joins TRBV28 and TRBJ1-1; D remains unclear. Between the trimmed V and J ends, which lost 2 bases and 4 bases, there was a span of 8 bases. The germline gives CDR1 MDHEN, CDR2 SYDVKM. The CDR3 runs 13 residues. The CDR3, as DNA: TGTGCCAGCAGTTTAGGGCAGAGCACTGAAGCTTTCTTT. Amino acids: CASSLGQSTEAFF.

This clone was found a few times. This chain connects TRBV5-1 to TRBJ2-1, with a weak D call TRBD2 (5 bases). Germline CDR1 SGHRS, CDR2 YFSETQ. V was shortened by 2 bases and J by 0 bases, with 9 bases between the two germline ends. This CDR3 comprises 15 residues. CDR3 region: CASSFRGDSYNEQFF. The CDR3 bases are TGCGCCAGCAGCTTTCGGGGTGACTCCTACAATGAGCAGTTCTTC.

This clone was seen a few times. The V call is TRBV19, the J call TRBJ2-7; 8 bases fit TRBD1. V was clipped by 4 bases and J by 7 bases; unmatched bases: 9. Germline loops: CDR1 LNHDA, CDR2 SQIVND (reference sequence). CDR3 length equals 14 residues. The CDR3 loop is CASSKGQGLWEQYF. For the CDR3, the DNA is TGTGCCAGTAGTAAAGGACAGGGATTATGGGAGCAGTACTTC.

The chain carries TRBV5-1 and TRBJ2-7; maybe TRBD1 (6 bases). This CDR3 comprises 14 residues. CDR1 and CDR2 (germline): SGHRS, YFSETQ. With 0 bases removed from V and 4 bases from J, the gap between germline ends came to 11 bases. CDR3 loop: CASSLEGTPYEQYF. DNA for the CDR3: TGCGCCAGCAGCTTGGAGGGGACACCTTACGAGCAGTACTTC. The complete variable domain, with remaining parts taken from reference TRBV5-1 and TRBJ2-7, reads KAGVTQTPRYLIKTRGQQVTLSCSPISGHRSVSWYQQTPGQGLQFLFEYFSETQRNKGNFPGRFSGRQFSNSRSEMNVSTLELGDSALYLCASSLEGTPYEQYFGPGTRLTVT.

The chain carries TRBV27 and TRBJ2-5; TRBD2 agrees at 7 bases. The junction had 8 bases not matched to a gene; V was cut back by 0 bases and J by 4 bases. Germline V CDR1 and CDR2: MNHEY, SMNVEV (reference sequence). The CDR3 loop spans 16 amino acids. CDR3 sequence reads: CASSLSQAGSLETQYF. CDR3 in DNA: TGTGCCAGCAGTTTATCGCAAGCGGGATCCCTAGAGACCCAGTACTTC.

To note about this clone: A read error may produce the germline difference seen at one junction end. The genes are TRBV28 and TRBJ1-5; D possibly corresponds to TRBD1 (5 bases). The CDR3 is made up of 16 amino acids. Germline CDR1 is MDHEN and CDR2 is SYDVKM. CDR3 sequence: CARRLLQTGGNQPQHF. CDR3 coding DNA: TGTGCCCGCAGACTACTACAAACAGGTGGCAATCAGCCCCAGCATTTT.

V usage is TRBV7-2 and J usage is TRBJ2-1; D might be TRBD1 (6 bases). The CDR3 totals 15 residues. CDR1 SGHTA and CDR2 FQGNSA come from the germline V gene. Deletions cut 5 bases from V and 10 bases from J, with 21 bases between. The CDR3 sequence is CASSTGHRELEEQFF. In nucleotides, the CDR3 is TGTGCCAGCAGCACGGGACACAGGGAACTAGAAGAGCAGTTCTTC.

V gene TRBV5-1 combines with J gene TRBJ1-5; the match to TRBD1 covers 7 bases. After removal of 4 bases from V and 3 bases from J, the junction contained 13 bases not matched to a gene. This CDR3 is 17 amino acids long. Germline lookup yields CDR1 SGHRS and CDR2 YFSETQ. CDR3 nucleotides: TGCGCCAGCAGCCCGGGGCTGACAGGGAATAACAATCAGCCCCAGCATTTT. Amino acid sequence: CASSPGLTGNNNQPQHF.

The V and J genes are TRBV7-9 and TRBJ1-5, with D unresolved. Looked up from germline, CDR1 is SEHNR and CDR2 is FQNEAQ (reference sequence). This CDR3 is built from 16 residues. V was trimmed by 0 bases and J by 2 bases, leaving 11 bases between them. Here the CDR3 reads CASSLADGRGNQPQHF. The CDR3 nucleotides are TGTGCCAGCAGCTTAGCGGATGGTCGGGGCAATCAGCCCCAGCATTTT.

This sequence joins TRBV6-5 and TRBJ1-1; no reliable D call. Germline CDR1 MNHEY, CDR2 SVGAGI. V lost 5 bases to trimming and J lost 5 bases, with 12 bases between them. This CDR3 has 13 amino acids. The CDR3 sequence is CASSPRVRTEAFF. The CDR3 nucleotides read TGTGCCAGCAGTCCCCGTGTTCGGACTGAAGCTTTCTTT.

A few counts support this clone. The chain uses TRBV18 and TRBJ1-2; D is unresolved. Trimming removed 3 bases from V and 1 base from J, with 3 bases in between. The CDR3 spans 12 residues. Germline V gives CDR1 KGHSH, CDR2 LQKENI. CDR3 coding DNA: TGTGCCAGCTCACCCCGTAACTATGGCTACACCTTC. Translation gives CASSPRNYGYTF.